Described below is a single T cell receptor (beta chain) sequence and its context. Its antigen is still unknown. The source of the sample is a study of cytomegalovirus exposure and HLA in healthy donors. The data were produced by immunoSEQ multiplex PCR, yet TCRdb's version contains in-frame clones alone and is incomplete. The sample has about 330,000 clones, about nine tenths seen once. V was clipped by 3 bases and J by 8 bases; unmatched bases: 4. Germline V CDR1 and CDR2: MNHEY, SMNVEV (reference sequence). The CDR3 totals 14 residues. Broader study findings: The authors enumerated around 150 TCR beta chains as linked to cytomegalovirus. TCR clusters originating in the first cohort tended to co-occur in the approximately 120 validation repertoires, according to a later analysis.

The chain employs TRBV27 and TRBJ2-7, with 13 bases lining up with TRBD2. Sequencing used PBMCs. This TCR came from a woman under 40 in good health and CMV-seropositive. CDR3 sequence (DNA): TGTGCCAGCAGTTTGGTGGGACTAGCGGGGAAGCAGTACTTC. Amino acid sequence: CASSLVGLAGKQYF.